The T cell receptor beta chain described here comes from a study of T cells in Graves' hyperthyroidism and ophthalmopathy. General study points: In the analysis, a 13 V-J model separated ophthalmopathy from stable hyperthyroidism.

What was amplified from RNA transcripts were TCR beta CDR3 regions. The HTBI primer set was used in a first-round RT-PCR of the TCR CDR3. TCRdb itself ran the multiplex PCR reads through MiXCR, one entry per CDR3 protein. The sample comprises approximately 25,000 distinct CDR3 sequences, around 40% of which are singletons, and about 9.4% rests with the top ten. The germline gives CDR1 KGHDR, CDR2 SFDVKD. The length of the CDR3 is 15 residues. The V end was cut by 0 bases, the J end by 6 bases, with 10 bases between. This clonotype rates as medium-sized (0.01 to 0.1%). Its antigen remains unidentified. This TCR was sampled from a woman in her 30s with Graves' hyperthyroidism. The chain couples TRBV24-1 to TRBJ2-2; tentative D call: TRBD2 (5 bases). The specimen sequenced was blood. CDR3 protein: CATSDLFKRPGELFF. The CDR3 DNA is TGTGCCACCAGTGATTTGTTCAAGCGGCCCGGGGAGCTGTTTTTT.